This entry lists 8 T cell receptor beta chains sequenced from one sample in a study of blood T cell repertoires in COVID-19. TCRdb keeps only in-frame clones here, not all; method: immunoSEQ multiplex PCR. The data contain fewer than 55,000 clones, approximately 91% of them seen just once; the ten biggest clones take up roughly 3%. The sequencing input was peripheral blood. The receptor source for this set is a man aged 50 or older with active COVID-19.

CDR3 in DNA: TGTGCCAGCAGCATGGACGGGAGCACTGAAGCTTTCTTT. Its translation is CASSMDGSTEAFF. The chain couples TRBV27 to TRBJ1-1; D unresolved. The CDR3 covers 13 residues. Trimming pared 6 bases from V and 4 bases from J, leaving 12 bases between. Germline V CDR1 and CDR2: MNHEY, SMNVEV (reference sequence).

V is TRBV9 and J is TRBJ1-1; TRBD1 aligns across 8 bases. CDR1 is SGDLS and CDR2 is YYNGEE in the germline V gene. The CDR3 extends over 15 amino acids. Trimming removed 0 bases from V and 7 bases from J; junction bases left unmatched: 8. Here the CDR3 DNA reads TGTGCCAGCAGCGTAGGGAACAGGGGGTCCGGTGAAGCTTTCTTT. Translation: CASSVGNRGSGEAFF.

V usage is TRBV19 and J usage is TRBJ2-2; D is uncertain. V was cut by 0 bases and J by 7 bases, with 18 bases left in between. This CDR3 contains 17 residues. Germline lookup yields CDR1 LNHDA and CDR2 SQIVND (reference sequence). For the CDR3, the DNA is TGTGCCAGTAGTATAGATCAATCGCTAGGTAAAGGCGGGGAGCTGTTTTTT. Residues: CASSIDQSLGKGGELFF.

The CDR3 protein is CASSLSGVNNQPQHF. CDR3 coding DNA: TGTGCCAGCAGTTTATCAGGGGTGAACAATCAGCCCCAGCATTTT. V usage is TRBV27 and J usage is TRBJ1-5, with D possibly TRBD1 on 5 matching bases. Per germline, CDR1 MNHEY and CDR2 SMNVEV (reference sequence). CDR3 length: 15 amino acids. Deletions cut 0 bases from V and 3 bases from J, with 9 bases between.

J is TRBJ1-1 and V is TRBV11-2; D is ambiguous. Per germline, CDR1 SGHAT and CDR2 FQNNGV. The V end lost 2 bases, the J end lost 6 bases, and 10 bases lay between the germline ends. The CDR3 is 13 amino acids. CDR3 sequence: CASSLSSVAEAFF. The CDR3 nucleotides read TGTGCCAGCAGCTTAAGTTCAGTCGCTGAAGCTTTCTTT.

The chain is built from TRBV14 and TRBJ2-1; TRBD2 is a possible D gene (5 bases). V was pared by 4 bases and J by 13 bases, with 20 bases between. The CDR3 is made up of 14 amino acids. Germline CDR1 reads SGHDN; CDR2 reads FVKESK. The CDR3 here is CASSRGFSQIGQFF. In nucleotides, the CDR3 is TGTGCCAGCAGCCGAGGGTTTTCCCAAATAGGACAGTTCTTC.

This clone was counted between two and nine times. This chain connects TRBV6-5 to TRBJ2-7, with 8 nucleotides matching TRBD2. Trimming cost V 8 bases and J 5 bases; bases outside gene matches: 11. CDR3 size: 14 residues. CDR1 and CDR2 from the germline V gene are MNHEY and SVGAGI. The CDR3 region is CASCAGAGVNEQYV. The CDR3 region has the DNA TGTGCCAGCTGCGCCGGAGCGGGAGTCAACGAGCAGTACGTC.

The V gene is TRBV5-6, the J gene TRBJ1-2; TRBD1 aligns across 8 bases. CDR1 is SGHDT, CDR2 YYEEEE, per germline. The CDR3 totals 12 residues. Unmatched junction bases numbered 3, after V lost 4 bases and J lost 7 bases. CDR3: CASSQDRGGYTF. The CDR3 DNA reads TGTGCCAGCAGCCAAGACAGGGGTGGCTACACCTTC. Combining the CDR3 with reference TRBV5-6 and TRBJ1-2 gives the whole variable domain DAGVTQSPTHLIKTRGQQVTLRCSPKSGHDTVSWYQQALGQGPQFIFQYYEEEERQRGNFPDRFSGHQFPNYSSELNVNALLLGDSALYLCASSQDRGGYTFGSGTRLTVV.